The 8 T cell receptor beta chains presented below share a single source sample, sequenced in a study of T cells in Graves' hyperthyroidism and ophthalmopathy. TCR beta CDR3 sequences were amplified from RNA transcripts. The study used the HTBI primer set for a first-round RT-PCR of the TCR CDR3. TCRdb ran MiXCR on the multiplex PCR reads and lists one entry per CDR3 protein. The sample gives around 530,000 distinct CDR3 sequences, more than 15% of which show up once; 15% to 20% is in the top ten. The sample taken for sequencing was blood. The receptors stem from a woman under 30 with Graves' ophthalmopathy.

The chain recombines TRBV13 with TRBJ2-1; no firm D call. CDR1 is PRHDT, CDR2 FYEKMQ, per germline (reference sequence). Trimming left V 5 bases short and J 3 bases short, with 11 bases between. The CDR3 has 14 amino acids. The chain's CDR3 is CASSPGRLYNEQFF. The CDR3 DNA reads TGTGCCAGCAGCCCCGGACGGCTCTACAATGAGCAGTTCTTC.

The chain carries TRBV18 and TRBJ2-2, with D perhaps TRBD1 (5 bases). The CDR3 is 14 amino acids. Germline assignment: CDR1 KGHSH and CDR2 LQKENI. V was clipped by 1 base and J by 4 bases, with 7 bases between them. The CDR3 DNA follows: TGTGCCAGCTCACCACAGGGGTCCACCGGGGAGCTGTTTTTT. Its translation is CASSPQGSTGELFF. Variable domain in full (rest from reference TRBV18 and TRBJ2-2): NAGVMQNPRHLVRRRGQEARLRCSPMKGHSHVYWYRQLPEEGLKFMVYLQKENIIDESGMPKERFSAEFPKEGPSILRIQQVVRGDSAAYFCASSPQGSTGELFFGEGSRLTVL.

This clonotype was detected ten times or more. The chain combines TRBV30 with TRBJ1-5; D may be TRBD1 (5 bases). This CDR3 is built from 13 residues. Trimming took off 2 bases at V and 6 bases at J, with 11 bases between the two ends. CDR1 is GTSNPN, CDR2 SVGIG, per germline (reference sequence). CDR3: CAWSIGGSQPQHF. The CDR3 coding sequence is TGTGCCTGGAGTATCGGGGGGAGTCAGCCCCAGCATTTT.

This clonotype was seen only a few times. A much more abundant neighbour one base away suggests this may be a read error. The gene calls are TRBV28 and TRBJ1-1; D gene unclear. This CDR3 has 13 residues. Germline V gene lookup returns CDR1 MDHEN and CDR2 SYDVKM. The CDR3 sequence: CAGSPTEGDEAFF. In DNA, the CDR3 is TGTGCCGGCAGTCCGACCGAAGGTGATGAAGCTTTCTTT.

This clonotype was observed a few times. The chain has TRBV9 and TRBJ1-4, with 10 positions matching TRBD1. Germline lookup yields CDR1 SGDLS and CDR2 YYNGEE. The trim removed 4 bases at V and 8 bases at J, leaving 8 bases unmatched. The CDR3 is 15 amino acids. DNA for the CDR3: TGTGCCAGCAGCTTTGGGACAGGGGAGGGGGAAAAACTGTTTTTT. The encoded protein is CASSFGTGEGEKLFF.

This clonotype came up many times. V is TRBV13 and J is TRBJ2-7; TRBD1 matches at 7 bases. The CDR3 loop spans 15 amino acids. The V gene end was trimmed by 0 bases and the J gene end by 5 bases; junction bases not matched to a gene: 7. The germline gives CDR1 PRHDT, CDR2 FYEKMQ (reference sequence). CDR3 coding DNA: TGTGCCAGCAGCTTAGGCTTGGGACAGCTGGACGAGCAGTACTTC. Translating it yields CASSLGLGQLDEQYF. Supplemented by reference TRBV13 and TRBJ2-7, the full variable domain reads AAGVIQSPRHLIKEKRETATLKCYPIPRHDTVYWYQQGPGQDPQFLISFYEKMQSDKGSIPDRFSAQQFSDYHSELNMSSLELGDSALYFCASSLGLGQLDEQYFGPGTRLTVT.

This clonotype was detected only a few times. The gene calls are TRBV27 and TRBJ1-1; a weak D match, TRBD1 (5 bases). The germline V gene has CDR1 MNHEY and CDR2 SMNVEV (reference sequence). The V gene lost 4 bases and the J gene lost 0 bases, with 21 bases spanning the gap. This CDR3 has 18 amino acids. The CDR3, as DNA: TGTGCCAGCAGTTCCACCCTTTGGGACGCAACTATGAACACTGAAGCTTTCTTT. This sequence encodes CASSSTLWDATMNTEAFF.

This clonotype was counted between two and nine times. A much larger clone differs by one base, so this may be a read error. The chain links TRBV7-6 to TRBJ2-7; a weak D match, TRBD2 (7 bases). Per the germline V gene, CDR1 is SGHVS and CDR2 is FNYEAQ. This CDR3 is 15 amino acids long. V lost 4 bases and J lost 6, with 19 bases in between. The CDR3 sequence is CASSSSGGRSGEQYF. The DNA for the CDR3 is TGTGCCAGCAGCTCCTCGGGGGGCAGGAGTGGCGAGCAGTACTTC.